The clone carrying this TCR beta chain came up a few times. The antigen remains unidentified. Primers covering all TCR V genes were used in emulsion RT-PCR on CD8+ T cells. Unpaired genes were suppressed by blocking oligonucleotides during a second nested PCR. TCRdb re-called the emulsion pairing reads through MiXCR, storing one row per CDR3 protein. The table records tens of thousands of distinct CDR3 sequences, less than 55% of them present only once. The data were obtained in a study of T cell repertoires in breast cancer. The CDR3 length is 13 residues. The V gene lost 1 base and the J gene lost 11 bases, with 14 bases spanning the gap. Germline V gene lookup returns CDR1 MGHDK and CDR2 SYGVNS. Study-wide findings and caveats: TCR overlap with tumor was approximately 8.1% in involved nodes and roughly 2.1% in tumor-free nodes.

J is TRBJ1-1 and V is TRBV25-1; D call uncertain. Input material: CD8+ T cells. The clonotype comes from a pool of human donors with breast cancer or a healthy control (not recorded which). CDR3 sequence reads: CASSESVSKRAFF. CDR3 nucleotides: TGTGCCAGCAGTGAATCGGTCTCAAAACGGGCTTTCTTT.